These 7 T cell receptor beta chains share one sample of origin, sequenced in a study of blood T cell repertoires in COVID-19. Generated by immunoSEQ multiplex PCR, the TCRdb table keeps only in-frame clones and is missing some. Found here are 80,000 or so clones, 89% of them singletons; the top ten hold about 2%. The specimen sequenced was peripheral blood. The receptors were gathered from a man aged 45-65 years with acute or convalescent COVID-19.

The chain recombines TRBV2 with TRBJ2-2, with D possibly TRBD2 on 5 matching bases. This CDR3 is 14 amino acids long. Per germline, CDR1 SNHLY and CDR2 FYNNEI. The V end was cut by 4 bases, the J end by 6 bases, with 12 bases between. The CDR3 region is CASSVARVAGELFF. CDR3 nucleotides: TGTGCCAGCAGTGTGGCGAGGGTCGCCGGGGAGCTGTTTTTT.

The chain joins TRBV5-1 to TRBJ2-3; 9 bases align to TRBD2. The CDR3 runs 13 residues. In germline, CDR1 is SGHRS, CDR2 YFSETQ. Trimming cost V 10 bases and J 6 bases; bases outside gene matches: 9. The CDR3 coding sequence is TGCGCCCGGCGGCGGGGGGGGGCGGATACGCAGTATTTT. It yields the protein CARRRGGADTQYF. The full variable domain, with the rest looked up from reference TRBV5-1 and TRBJ2-3, is KAGVTQTPRYLIKTRGQQVTLSCSPISGHRSVSWYQQTPGQGLQFLFEYFSETQRNKGNFPGRFSGRQFSNSRSEMNVSTLELGDSALYLCARRRGGADTQYFGPGTRLTVL.

The CDR3 coding sequence is TGTGCCAGCAGCTTAACAGGGCCAGATACGCAGTATTTT. Amino acid sequence: CASSLTGPDTQYF. This chain connects TRBV5-5 to TRBJ2-3; tentatively, D is TRBD1 (6 bases). The CDR3 loop spans 13 amino acids. Per the germline V gene, CDR1 is SGHKS and CDR2 is YYEKEE (reference sequence). V dropped 2 bases and J dropped 4 bases, with 8 bases sitting between them.

The CDR3 DNA follows: TGTGCCAGCAGCTTAGGGTCAGTCTACGAGCAGTACTTC. It encodes CASSLGSVYEQYF. This rearrangement joins TRBV7-8 to TRBJ2-7; D not resolved. Looked up from germline, CDR1 is SGHVS and CDR2 is FQNEAQ. CDR3 size: 13 residues. V was shortened by 1 base and J by 3 bases, with 7 bases between the two germline ends.

The chain combines TRBV27 with TRBJ2-7, with TRBD1 matching over 7 bases. The CDR3 extends over 15 amino acids. Germline assignment: CDR1 MNHEY and CDR2 SMNVEV (reference sequence). The J segment lost 5 bases and the V segment lost 0 bases, leaving 7 bases of the junction unmatched. CDR3 region: CASSLSFAGGNEQYF. CDR3 in DNA: TGTGCCAGCAGTTTATCGTTCGCAGGGGGAAACGAGCAGTACTTC.

This rearrangement joins TRBV12-3 or TRBV12-4 to TRBJ2-5; 8 nucleotides align to TRBD2. Trimming at V came to 6 bases and at J to 5 bases, leaving 5 bases not matched to a gene. The CDR3 has 13 amino acids. The CDR3 sequence is CASSQTSVETQYF. The CDR3 DNA reads TGTGCCAGCAGCCAGACTAGCGTGGAGACCCAGTACTTC.

The J gene is TRBJ1-6, the V gene TRBV19; 8 nucleotides agree with TRBD1. The ends lost 4 bases at V and 10 bases at J; junction bases unmatched: 9. The CDR3 runs 15 residues. Germline V gene sequence: CDR1 LNHDA, CDR2 SQIVND (reference sequence). Written as DNA, the CDR3 is TGTGCCAGTAGTACGCCCTCAGGGGGCCTATCACCCCTCCACTTT. It is translated as CASSTPSGGLSPLHF.